This paragraph reports one T cell receptor (beta chain). The DNA is omitted, as the CDR3 cannot be located on it reliably, and the CDR3 follows TCRdb's listing. The CDR3 length is 15 residues, termini included. CDR1 is LGHNA and CDR2 is YSLEER in the germline V gene. The data stem from a study of blood T cell repertoires in COVID-19. Data came from immunoSEQ multiplex PCR; TCRdb stores just in-frame clones and leaves some out. The table records around 300,000 clones, more than 80% of them present only once. V usage is TRBV4-3 and J usage is TRBJ1-6. Source material: peripheral blood. This sequence was found in a woman between 25 and 40 years old with COVID-19, enrolled during active disease. The CDR3 here is CASSQVWRGNSPLHF.